The 16 T cell receptor beta chains reported below all come from one sample, sequenced in a study of T cell changes during pregnancy in multiple sclerosis. Data came from immunoSEQ multiplex PCR; TCRdb stores just in-frame clones and leaves some out. Of about 59,000 clones listed, roughly 92% were seen once; the top ten hold about 3%. The specimen comprised peripheral blood, sampled in the third trimester of pregnancy. Source of these receptors: a female donor in good health, enrolled as a control in a pregnancy study.

The chain joins TRBV7-6 to TRBJ2-1; possibly TRBD2 for D (6 bases). The CDR3 length is 14 residues. Germline-derived CDR1 and CDR2 are SGHVS and FNYEAQ. V was trimmed by 3 bases and J by 4 bases, leaving 10 bases between them. CDR3 coding DNA: TGTGCCAGCAGCTTCGGGACTGATTACAATGAGCAGTTCTTC. Its translation: CASSFGTDYNEQFF. The variable domain in full, with the rest retrieved from reference TRBV7-6 and TRBJ2-1, is GAGVSQSPRYKVTKRGQDVALRCDPISGHVSLYWYRQALGQGPEFLTYFNYEAQQDKSGLPNDRFSAERPEGSISTLTIQRTEQRDSAMYRCASSFGTDYNEQFFGPGTRLTVL.

The rearrangement uses TRBV7-9 and TRBJ1-1; 7 nucleotides match TRBD1. Germline V gene lookup returns CDR1 SEHNR and CDR2 FQNEAQ (reference sequence). Trimming cost V 5 bases and J 4 bases; bases outside gene matches: 7. There are 14 residues in the CDR3. The CDR3 DNA sequence: TGTGCCAGCAGCCTAGACAGGGCCAGCACTGAAGCTTTCTTT. Translating it yields CASSLDRASTEAFF.

V is TRBV5-4 and J is TRBJ2-1, with a weak D call TRBD2 (6 bases). Germline V gene sequence: CDR1 SGHNT, CDR2 YYREEE (reference sequence). This CDR3 contains 15 residues. The V gene lost 4 bases and the J gene lost 8 bases, with 19 bases spanning the gap. This CDR3 is CASSGGTLGKDEQFF. The CDR3 DNA sequence: TGTGCCAGCAGCGGGGGGACCCTCGGAAAGGATGAGCAGTTCTTC.

A single count supports this clone. The CDR3 DNA reads as TGTGCCAGCAGCGGTCGACAGAACCAAAATTCACCCCTCCACTTT. Encoded protein: CASSGRQNQNSPLHF. This chain joins TRBV7-2 and TRBJ1-6; D is possibly TRBD1 (5 bases). CDR1 SGHTA and CDR2 FQGNSA come from the germline V gene. V shed 5 bases and J shed 7 bases, with 15 bases lying between them. The CDR3 has 15 amino acids.

The chain joins TRBV28 to TRBJ1-1; maybe TRBD1 (6 bases). The germline V gene encodes CDR1 MDHEN and CDR2 SYDVKM. V was clipped by 3 bases and J by 2 bases, with 10 bases between them. The CDR3 has 14 residues. The CDR3 nucleotides are TGTGCCAGCAGTTTGAGGACAGACAACACTGAAGCTTTCTTT. Translation gives CASSLRTDNTEAFF.

This chain connects TRBV7-9 to TRBJ1-2, with 8 positions matching TRBD1. The J segment lost 4 bases and the V segment lost 0 bases, leaving 4 bases of the junction unmatched. The CDR3 loop spans 15 amino acids. Germline CDR1 and CDR2: SEHNR and FQNEAQ (reference sequence). The CDR3 nucleotides are TGTGCCAGCAGCTTAGCCTGGGGACAGGCCTATGGCTACACCTTC. Translation: CASSLAWGQAYGYTF.

As DNA, the CDR3 is TGCGCCAGCAGCCCAGGACACACCAGGGACTATGGCTACACCTTC. Residues: CASSPGHTRDYGYTF. The chain employs TRBV5-1 and TRBJ1-2, with D maybe TRBD1 (5 bases). The CDR3 is 15 residues long. CDR1 and CDR2 (germline): SGHRS, YFSETQ. Trimming pared 4 bases from V and 3 bases from J, leaving 16 bases between.

The chain joins TRBV13 to TRBJ2-1; no clear D gene. The CDR3 has 14 residues. Germline V gives CDR1 PRHDT, CDR2 FYEKMQ (reference sequence). With 5 bases removed from V and 6 bases from J, the gap between germline ends came to 14 bases. This CDR3 is CASSPSLNSNEQFF. In DNA, the CDR3 is TGTGCCAGCAGCCCTTCCTTGAACTCCAATGAGCAGTTCTTC.

The V call is TRBV6-1, the J call TRBJ2-7, with 7 bases identical to TRBD2. V gave up 6 bases and J gave up 2 bases; unmatched junction bases: 1. CDR3 length: 12 residues. CDR1 and CDR2 from the germline V gene are MNHNS and SASEGT. The CDR3 sequence is CASRGTTYEQYF. CDR3 coding DNA: TGTGCCAGCAGAGGGACTACCTACGAGCAGTACTTC.

V usage is TRBV12-5 and J usage is TRBJ2-1, with D maybe TRBD2 (6 bases). V dropped 2 bases and J dropped 7 bases, with 18 bases sitting between them. Germline values: CDR1 LGHNT, CDR2 FRNRAP. CDR3 length: 16 amino acids. CDR3 DNA sequence: TGTGCTAGTGGTTTGCCCCTCGGGGGAAGAGGAAATGAGCAGTTCTTC. Translation gives CASGLPLGGRGNEQFF.

V gene TRBV7-2 combines with J gene TRBJ2-7, with a weak D call TRBD1 (6 bases). Germline assignment: CDR1 SGHTA and CDR2 FQGNSA. The CDR3 length is 13 residues. V was cut by 5 bases and J by 8 bases, with 16 bases left in between. In DNA form, the CDR3 reads TGTGCCAGCAGCCTCGGGACACCGGGCCAGCAGTACTTC. Its translation is CASSLGTPGQQYF.

The chain joins TRBV4-1 to TRBJ2-5, with 14 bases identical to TRBD2. J was trimmed by 3 bases and V by 3 bases; bases with no gene match: 3. There are 16 residues in the CDR3. Germline CDR1 MGHRA, CDR2 YSYEKL. The CDR3 here is CASSQQTSGREETQYF. DNA for the CDR3: TGCGCCAGCAGCCAGCAGACTAGCGGGAGGGAAGAGACCCAGTACTTC.

This clone appeared a few times. This chain uses TRBV6-4 with TRBJ1-1; D not certain. CDR1 is MRHNA and CDR2 is SNTAGT in the germline V gene. This CDR3 region has 13 residues. Trimming removed 10 bases from V and 3 bases from J, with 15 bases in between. The CDR3 nucleotides read TGTGCCACCCCCGGGGTCCTGGACACTGAAGCTTTCTTT. Amino acids: CATPGVLDTEAFF.

The J gene is TRBJ1-5, the V gene TRBV28; no clear D gene. The CDR3 totals 15 residues. The germline CDR1 and CDR2 sequences are MDHEN and SYDVKM. V lost 5 bases and J 6 bases, leaving 17 bases between the germline ends. The CDR3 here is CASSAGLWMGQPQHF. The CDR3 region has the DNA TGTGCCAGCAGTGCGGGGTTATGGATGGGTCAGCCCCAGCATTTT.

The chain combines TRBV29-1 with TRBJ1-1, with 9 bases aligning to TRBD1. Losses at the gene ends were 7 bases for V and 2 bases for J; bases not matched to a gene: 5. CDR3 length equals 13 residues. Germline CDR1 reads SQVTM; CDR2 reads ANQGSEA. CDR3 in amino acids: CSATTGGNTEAFF. Written as DNA, the CDR3 is TGCAGCGCCACGACAGGGGGTAACACTGAAGCTTTCTTT.

This clone showed up just once. The chain is built from TRBV5-4 and TRBJ2-5; 11 bases fit TRBD2. The CDR3 runs to 17 residues. The V segment lost 2 bases and the J segment 4 bases; nucleotides outside the gene matches: 10. Germline V gene lookup returns CDR1 SGHNT and CDR2 YYREEE (reference sequence). The CDR3 protein is CASSFGLAGLQGETQYF. The CDR3 coding sequence is TGTGCCAGCAGCTTCGGACTAGCGGGCCTGCAAGGAGAGACCCAGTACTTC.